The 7 T cell receptor beta chains presented below share a single source sample, sequenced in a study of tumor and adjacent non-tumor tissue in lung cancer. A modified ARM-PCR protocol with three rounds of nested PCR amplified TCRbeta. TCRdb fed the multiplex PCR reads into MiXCR, producing one record per CDR3 protein. This table has about 79,000 distinct CDR3 sequences, about two thirds appearing once. The template was RNA from unsorted bulk tissue. The sequencing input was lung tumor tissue. Every receptor here comes from a woman aged 40 to 55 with non-small cell lung cancer.

This chain links TRBV7-9 with TRBJ1-2; TRBD1 is a possible D gene (5 bases). The CDR3 extends over 15 amino acids. CDR1 is SEHNR, CDR2 FQNEAQ, per germline (reference sequence). Trimming pared 3 bases from V and 5 bases from J, leaving 16 bases between. The DNA for the CDR3 is TGTGCCAGCAGCTTCCCGGGGGATATGGGTTATGGCTACACCTTC. This encodes CASSFPGDMGYGYTF.

Notes on this clonotype: In this CDR3 the conserved last residue, phenylalanine or tryptophan, is missing, so a read error is likely. It is unclear where the CDR3 begins or ends on the DNA, so no DNA is shown, and the CDR3 is as TCRdb lists it. The chain employs TRBV28 and TRBJ2-2; the DNA was not compared with TRBD2, the D call given in the table. Counting both end residues, the CDR3 totals 14 amino acids. The germline gives CDR1 MDHEN, CDR2 SYDVKM. The CDR3 is CASSYGTETGELFY.

Turning to this clonotype: The junction and the germline gene differ at one end; a read error may be behind it. The rearrangement links TRBV11-2 to TRBJ2-1; TRBD1 might be the D (6 bases). Germline CDR1 is SGHAT and CDR2 is FQNNGV. The CDR3 covers 14 residues. The CDR3 here is CASFRRGTDNEQLF. Here the CDR3 DNA reads TGTGCCAGCTTCCGAAGGGGGACCGACAATGAGCAGCTCTTC.

The sample holds many counts of this clonotype. The chain uses TRBV5-1 and TRBJ2-7; 8 bases map to TRBD1. The CDR3 loop spans 15 amino acids. Germline V lookup: CDR1 SGHRS, CDR2 YFSETQ. The junction had 8 bases not matched to a gene; V was cut back by 1 base and J by 5 bases. The CDR3 sequence: CASSLTRTGSHEQYF. The CDR3 DNA follows: TGCGCCAGCAGCTTGACAAGGACAGGGTCCCACGAGCAGTACTTC. Complete variable domain (other parts from reference TRBV5-1 and TRBJ2-7): KAGVTQTPRYLIKTRGQQVTLSCSPISGHRSVSWYQQTPGQGLQFLFEYFSETQRNKGNFPGRFSGRQFSNSRSEMNVSTLELGDSALYLCASSLTRTGSHEQYFGPGTRLTVT.

The V call is TRBV12-3 or TRBV12-4, the J call TRBJ1-2; D possibly corresponds to TRBD1 (6 bases). Deletions cut 11 bases from V and 0 bases from J, with 19 bases between. CDR3 length: 15 amino acids. The CDR3 DNA sequence: TGTGCCTGCAATTTAACGGGGGCCCCTAACTATGGCTACACCTTC. This encodes CACNLTGAPNYGYTF.

Comments on this clonotype: A junction end diverges from the germline sequence, so it may reflect a read error. This chain uses TRBV4-1 with TRBJ1-1, with a weak D call TRBD1 (5 bases). CDR1 and CDR2 (germline): MGHRA, YSYEKL. The CDR3 is 14 amino acids. The CDR3 sequence is CASSQEPGTVEDVF. The DNA for the CDR3 is TGCGCCAGCAGCCAAGAGCCGGGGACTGTTGAAGATGTCTTT.

This clonotype has only a few counts. The gene calls are TRBV5-1 and TRBJ2-1, with D maybe TRBD2 (5 bases). The CDR3 extends over 16 amino acids. Trimming removed 2 bases at V and 0 bases at J, with 12 bases between. The germline V gene encodes CDR1 SGHRS and CDR2 YFSETQ. The CDR3 DNA follows: TGCGCCAGCAGCTTACGGGAAGCTTCCTCCTACAATGAGCAGTTCTTC. It codes for CASSLREASSYNEQFF.